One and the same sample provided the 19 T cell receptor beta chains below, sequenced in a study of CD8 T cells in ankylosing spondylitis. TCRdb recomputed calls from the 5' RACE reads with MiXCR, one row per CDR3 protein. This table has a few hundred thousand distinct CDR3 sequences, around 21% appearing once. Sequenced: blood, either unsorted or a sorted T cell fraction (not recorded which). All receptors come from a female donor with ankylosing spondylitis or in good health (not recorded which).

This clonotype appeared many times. The CDR3 spells CSVQETAEQPQHF. The CDR3 DNA reads TGCAGCGTTCAGGAGACAGCGGAACAGCCCCAGCATTTT. The rearrangement uses TRBV29-1 and TRBJ1-5; possible D gene TRBD1, 5 bases. The V end was cut by 5 bases, the J end by 7 bases, with 15 bases between. The V gene's germline CDR1 is SQVTM and CDR2 ANQGSEA. The CDR3 is 13 residues long. The whole variable domain, filled in from reference TRBV29-1 and TRBJ1-5, reads SAVISQKPSRDICQRGTSLTIQCQVDSQVTMMFWYRQQPGQSLTLIATANQGSEATYESGFVIDKFPISRPNLTFSTLTVSNMSPEDSSIYLCSVQETAEQPQHFGDGTRLSIL.

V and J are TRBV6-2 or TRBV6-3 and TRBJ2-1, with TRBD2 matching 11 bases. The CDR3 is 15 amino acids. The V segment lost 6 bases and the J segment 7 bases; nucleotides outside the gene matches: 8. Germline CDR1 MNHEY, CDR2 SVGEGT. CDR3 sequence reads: CASSVAGGPENEQFF. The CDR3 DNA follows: TGTGCCAGCAGCGTAGCGGGAGGGCCGGAGAATGAGCAGTTCTTC.

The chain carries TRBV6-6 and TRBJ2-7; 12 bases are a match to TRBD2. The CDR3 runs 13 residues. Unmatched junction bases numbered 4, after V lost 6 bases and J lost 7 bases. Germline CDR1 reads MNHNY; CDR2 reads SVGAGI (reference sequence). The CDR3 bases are TGTGCCAGCAGCCCTAGCGGGAGGGGTGAGCAGTACTTC. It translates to CASSPSGRGEQYF.

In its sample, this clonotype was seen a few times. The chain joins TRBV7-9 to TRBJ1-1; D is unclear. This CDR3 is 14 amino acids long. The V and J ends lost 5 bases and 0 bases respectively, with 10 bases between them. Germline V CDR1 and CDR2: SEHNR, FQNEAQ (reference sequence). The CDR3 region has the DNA TGTGCCAGCAGCCCTACCGGGATGAACACTGAAGCTTTCTTT. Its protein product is CASSPTGMNTEAFF.

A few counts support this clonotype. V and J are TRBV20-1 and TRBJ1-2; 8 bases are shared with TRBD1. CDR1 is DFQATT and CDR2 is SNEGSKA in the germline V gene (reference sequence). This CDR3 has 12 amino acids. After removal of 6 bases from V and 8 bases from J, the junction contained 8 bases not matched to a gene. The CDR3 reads CSAAGQADGYTF. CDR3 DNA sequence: TGCAGTGCCGCGGGACAGGCGGACGGCTACACCTTC.

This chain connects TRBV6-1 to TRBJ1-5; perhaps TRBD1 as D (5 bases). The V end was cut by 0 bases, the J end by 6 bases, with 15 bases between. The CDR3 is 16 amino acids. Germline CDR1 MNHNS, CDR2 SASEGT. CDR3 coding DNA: TGTGCCAGCAGTGAAGCCTACTACGGGGCCGGTCAGCCCCAGCATTTT. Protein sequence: CASSEAYYGAGQPQHF.

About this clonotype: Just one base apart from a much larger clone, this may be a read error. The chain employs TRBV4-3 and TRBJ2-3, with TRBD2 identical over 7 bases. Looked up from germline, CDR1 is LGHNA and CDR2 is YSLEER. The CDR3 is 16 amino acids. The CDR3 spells CASIQDRTSGTDTQYF. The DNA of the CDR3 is TGCGCCAGCATCCAAGATCGCACTAGCGGCACAGATACGCAGTATTTT.

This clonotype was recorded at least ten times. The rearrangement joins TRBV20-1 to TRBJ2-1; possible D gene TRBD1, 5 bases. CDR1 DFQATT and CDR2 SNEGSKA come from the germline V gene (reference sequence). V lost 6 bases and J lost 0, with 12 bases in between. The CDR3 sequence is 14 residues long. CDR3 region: CSASGMLSYNEQFF. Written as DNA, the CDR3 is TGCAGTGCATCAGGGATGCTCTCCTACAATGAGCAGTTCTTC.

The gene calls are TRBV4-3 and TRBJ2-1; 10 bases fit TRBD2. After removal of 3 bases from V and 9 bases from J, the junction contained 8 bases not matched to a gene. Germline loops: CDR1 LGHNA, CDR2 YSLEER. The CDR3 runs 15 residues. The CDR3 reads CASSQRSGRGGEQFF. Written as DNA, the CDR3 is TGCGCCAGCAGCCAGAGGAGCGGGAGGGGGGGTGAGCAGTTCTTC.

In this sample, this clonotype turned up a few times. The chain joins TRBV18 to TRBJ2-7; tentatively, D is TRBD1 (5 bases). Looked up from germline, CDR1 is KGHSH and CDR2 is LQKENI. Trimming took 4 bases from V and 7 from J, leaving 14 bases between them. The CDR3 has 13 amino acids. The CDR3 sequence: CASSLAGLLEQYF. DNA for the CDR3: TGTGCCAGCTCACTGGCAGGGCTCTTAGAGCAGTACTTC.

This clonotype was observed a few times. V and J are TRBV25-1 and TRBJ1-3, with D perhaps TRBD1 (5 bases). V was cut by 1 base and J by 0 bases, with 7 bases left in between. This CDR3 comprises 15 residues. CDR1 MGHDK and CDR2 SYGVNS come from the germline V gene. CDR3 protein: CASSELGLSGNTIYF. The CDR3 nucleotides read TGTGCCAGCAGTGAATTGGGGCTCTCTGGAAACACCATATATTTT.

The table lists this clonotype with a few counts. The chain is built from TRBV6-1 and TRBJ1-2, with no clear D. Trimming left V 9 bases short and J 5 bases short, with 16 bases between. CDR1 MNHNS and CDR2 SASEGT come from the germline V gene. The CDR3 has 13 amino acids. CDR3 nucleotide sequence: TGTGCCAGTGCTCTGGGCAGCAAGTATGGCTACACCTTC. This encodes CASALGSKYGYTF.

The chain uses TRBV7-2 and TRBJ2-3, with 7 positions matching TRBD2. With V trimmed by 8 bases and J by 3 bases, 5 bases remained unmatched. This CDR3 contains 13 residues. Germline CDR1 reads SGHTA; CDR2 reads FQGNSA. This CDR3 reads CASAGERTDTQYF. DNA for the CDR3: TGTGCCAGCGCGGGGGAACGAACAGATACGCAGTATTTT.

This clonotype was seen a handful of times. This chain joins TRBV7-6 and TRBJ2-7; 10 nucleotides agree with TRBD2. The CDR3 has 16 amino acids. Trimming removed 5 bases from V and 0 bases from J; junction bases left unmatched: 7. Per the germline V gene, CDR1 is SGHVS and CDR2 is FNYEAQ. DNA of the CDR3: TGTGCCAGCAGCCGCGGCGGGACTAGCGTCTCCTACGAGCAGTACTTC. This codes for CASSRGGTSVSYEQYF.

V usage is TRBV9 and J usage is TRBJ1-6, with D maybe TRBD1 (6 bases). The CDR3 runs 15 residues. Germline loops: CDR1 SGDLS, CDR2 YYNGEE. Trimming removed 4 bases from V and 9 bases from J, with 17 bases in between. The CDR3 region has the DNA TGTGCCAGCAGCCGGGTAGGGCAGGGGAGTTCACCCCTCCACTTT. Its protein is CASSRVGQGSSPLHF.

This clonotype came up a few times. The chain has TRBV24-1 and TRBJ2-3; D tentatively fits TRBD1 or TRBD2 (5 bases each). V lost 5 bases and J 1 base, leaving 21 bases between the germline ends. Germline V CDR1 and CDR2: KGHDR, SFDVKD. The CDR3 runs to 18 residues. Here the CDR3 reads CATSGGNKRDPRTDTQYF. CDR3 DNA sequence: TGTGCCACCAGTGGGGGGAACAAACGGGACCCGCGCACAGATACGCAGTATTTT.

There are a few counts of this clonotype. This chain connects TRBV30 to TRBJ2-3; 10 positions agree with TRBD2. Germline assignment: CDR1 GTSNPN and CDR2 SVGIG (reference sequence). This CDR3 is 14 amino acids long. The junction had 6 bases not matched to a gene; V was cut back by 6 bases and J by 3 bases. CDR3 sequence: CACQPGLATDTQYF. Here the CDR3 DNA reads TGTGCCTGCCAACCGGGACTAGCGACAGATACGCAGTATTTT.

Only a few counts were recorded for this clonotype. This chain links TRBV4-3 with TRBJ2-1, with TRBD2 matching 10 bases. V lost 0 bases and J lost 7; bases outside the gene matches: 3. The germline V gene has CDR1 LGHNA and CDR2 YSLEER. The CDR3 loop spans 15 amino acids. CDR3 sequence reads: CASSQEGLAFNEQFF. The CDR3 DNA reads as TGCGCCAGCAGCCAAGAGGGACTAGCGTTTAATGAGCAGTTCTTC.

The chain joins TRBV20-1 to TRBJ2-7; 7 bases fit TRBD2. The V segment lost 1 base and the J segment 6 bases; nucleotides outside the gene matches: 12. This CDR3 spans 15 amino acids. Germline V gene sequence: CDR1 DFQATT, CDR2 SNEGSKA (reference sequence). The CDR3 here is CSARGESGTATEQYF. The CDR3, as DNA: TGCAGTGCTAGAGGAGAGAGCGGGACTGCCACCGAGCAGTACTTC.